This T cell receptor beta chain was documented in a study of PD-1 blockade in classical Hodgkin lymphoma. After autologous stem cell transplantation all patients relapsed, and prior brentuximab vedotin exposure differed between cohorts. Complete response, partial response or progressive disease constituted the best response categories observed. The assay was immunoSEQ multiplex PCR, and TCRdb's table has in-frame clones only and misses some. The sample lists over 60,000 clones; over 70% were seen once. Broader study findings: The study found complete responders had baseline diversity similar to newly diagnosed patients.

Germline V lookup: CDR1 SGHDT, CDR2 YYEEEE. The V end lost 0 bases, the J end lost 1 base, and 5 bases lay between the germline ends. This CDR3 region has 13 residues. This clone was seen once. The antigen is not known. The source material was peripheral blood mononuclear cells (PBMCs), sampled before the second cycle of nivolumab. This TCR was recovered from a human donor with classical Hodgkin lymphoma. The rearrangement uses TRBV5-6 and TRBJ2-7; no clear D gene. Here the CDR3 reads CASSLDGSYEQYF. Here the CDR3 DNA reads TGTGCCAGCAGCTTGGACGGTTCCTACGAGCAGTACTTC.